One and the same sample provided the 25 T cell receptor beta chains below, sequenced in a study of OX40 agonist ivuxolimab in advanced cancers. TCRdb keeps only in-frame clones here, not all; method: immunoSEQ multiplex PCR. The data contain some 75,000 clones, roughly 85% of them singletons. The specimen was CD4+ or CD8+ T cells sorted from blood, collected in a trial of the OX40 agonist ivuxolimab. These receptors were taken from an adult with an advanced solid tumor such as melanoma, head and neck, liver or kidney cancer.

This clone occurred once. This chain joins TRBV27 and TRBJ2-5; D gene uncertain. Deletions cut 3 bases from V and 5 bases from J, with 13 bases between. Germline loops: CDR1 MNHEY, CDR2 SMNVEV (reference sequence). This CDR3 region has 14 residues. The CDR3 DNA is TGTGCCAGCAGTTTTTCTAGGTCGCCTGAGACCCAGTACTTC. Its protein product is CASSFSRSPETQYF.

The genes are TRBV11-1 and TRBJ1-6; weak D call: TRBD1 (6 bases). Trimming pared 2 bases from V and 5 bases from J, leaving 10 bases between. This CDR3 is built from 15 residues. CDR1 is SGHAT and CDR2 is FQDESV in the germline V gene (reference sequence). CDR3 residues: CASSLLRGNNSPLHF. Here the CDR3 DNA reads TGTGCCAGCAGCTTATTGAGGGGGAATAATTCACCCCTCCACTTT.

The gene calls are TRBV7-9 and TRBJ2-3; D is undetermined. The CDR3 is 13 amino acids. The V and J ends lost 5 bases and 4 bases respectively, with 10 bases between them. Per germline, CDR1 SEHNR and CDR2 FQNEAQ (reference sequence). This CDR3 is CASSPPPSDTQYF. CDR3 sequence (DNA): TGTGCCAGCAGCCCCCCTCCATCAGATACGCAGTATTTT.

The chain combines TRBV30 with TRBJ1-2, with D unresolved. The CDR3 is 12 amino acids. From germline, CDR1 is GTSNPN and CDR2 SVGIG (reference sequence). V shed 5 bases and J shed 5 bases, with 12 bases lying between them. The CDR3 reads CAWGGGGYGYTF. DNA for the CDR3: TGTGCCTGGGGAGGAGGAGGATATGGCTACACCTTC.

This chain links TRBV14 with TRBJ2-1, with 9 positions matching TRBD1. With 3 bases clipped from V and 8 bases from J, the junction kept 14 bases outside the gene matches. Germline CDR1 and CDR2: SGHDN and FVKESK. The CDR3 extends over 17 amino acids. The CDR3 DNA follows: TGTGCCAGCAGCCAGGGACAGGGCCGGGCTGGGGGCTATGAGCAGTTCTTC. Residues: CASSQGQGRAGGYEQFF. Full variable domain (remainder filled in from reference TRBV14 and TRBJ2-1): EAGVTQFPSHSVIEKGQTVTLRCDPISGHDNLYWYRRVMGKEIKFLLHFVKESKQDESGMPNNRFLAERTGGTYSTLKVQPAELEDSGVYFCASSQGQGRAGGYEQFFGPGTRLTVL.

With respect to this clone: The same CDR3 is also encoded by other DNA sequences in this sample. The CDR3 nucleotides are TGTGCCAGCAGCTTGGCCCGGGGGCGGACTGAAGCTTTCTTT. Protein: CASSLARGRTEAFF. The V call is TRBV5-5, the J call TRBJ1-1; D is perhaps TRBD1 (6 bases). The CDR3 contains 14 residues. The germline CDR1 and CDR2 sequences are SGHKS and YYEKEE (reference sequence). V was shortened by 0 bases and J by 5 bases, with 11 bases between the two germline ends.

The J gene is TRBJ2-2, the V gene TRBV7-2, with D uncertain. Germline V lookup: CDR1 SGHTA, CDR2 FQGNSA. The CDR3 loop spans 15 amino acids. Trimming took 1 base from V and 3 from J, leaving 9 bases between them. This CDR3 is CASSLGFSYTGELFF. DNA of the CDR3: TGTGCCAGCAGCTTAGGATTTTCATACACCGGGGAGCTGTTTTTT.

The chain links TRBV4-2 to TRBJ2-3, with D hard to call. This CDR3 has 14 amino acids. Germline V gives CDR1 LGHNA, CDR2 YNFKEQ. Trimming took off 4 bases at V and 2 bases at J, with 10 bases between the two ends. The CDR3 sequence: CASSLEGFTDTQYF. Here the CDR3 DNA reads TGTGCCAGCAGCCTTGAAGGTTTCACAGATACGCAGTATTTT.

V is TRBV9 and J is TRBJ2-3; 11 bases align to TRBD2. J gave up 3 bases and V 0 bases, and 6 bases lay outside the gene matches. This CDR3 comprises 17 residues. Germline assignment: CDR1 SGDLS and CDR2 YYNGEE. DNA of the CDR3: TGTGCCAGCAGCGTAGGGGGCCGGACTAGCGGGACAGATACGCAGTATTTT. The encoded protein is CASSVGGRTSGTDTQYF.

This chain connects TRBV2 to TRBJ2-4, with no clear D. The CDR3 is 15 residues long. V lost 6 bases and J 0 bases, leaving 12 bases between the germline ends. Germline V gene lookup returns CDR1 SNHLY and CDR2 FYNNEI. This CDR3 is CASSSYEAAKNIQYF. In DNA form, the CDR3 reads TGTGCCAGCAGCTCCTACGAGGCAGCCAAAAACATTCAGTACTTC.

The chain joins TRBV12-5 to TRBJ1-3; 10 positions agree with TRBD1. CDR3 length equals 19 residues. V lost 5 bases and J lost 2; bases outside the gene matches: 15. Per the germline V gene, CDR1 is LGHNT and CDR2 is FRNRAP. In DNA, the CDR3 is TGTGCTAGTGGTCTACTAAGACAGGGGGCTTCCCGTCCTGGAAACACCATATATTTT. This translates into CASGLLRQGASRPGNTIYF.

The V and J genes are TRBV7-2 and TRBJ2-1; TRBD2 matches 7 bases. This CDR3 has 17 amino acids. CDR1 SGHTA and CDR2 FQGNSA come from the germline V gene. J was trimmed by 3 bases and V by 0 bases; bases with no gene match: 8. Here the CDR3 reads CASSLAWTRWNYNEQFF. CDR3 nucleotides: TGTGCCAGCAGCTTAGCCTGGACTAGATGGAACTACAATGAGCAGTTCTTC.

This sequence joins TRBV6-1 and TRBJ2-6; TRBD1 matches 10 bases. Trimming cost V 8 bases and J 0 bases; bases outside gene matches: 1. The CDR3 has 15 residues. Germline loops: CDR1 MNHNS, CDR2 SASEGT. In DNA form, the CDR3 reads TGTGCCAGCCGGACAGGGGGCTCTGGGGCCAACGTCCTGACTTTC. It encodes CASRTGGSGANVLTF.

The gene calls are TRBV11-2 and TRBJ1-1; D not resolved. Looked up from germline, CDR1 is SGHAT and CDR2 is FQNNGV. CDR3 size: 15 residues. The V and J ends lost 4 bases and 4 bases respectively, with 16 bases between them. Here the CDR3 DNA reads TGTGCCAGCAGCTCCCCGGGGTCGAGAGGCACTGAAGCTTTCTTT. Translating gives CASSSPGSRGTEAFF.

The chain recombines TRBV14 with TRBJ2-2; tentatively, D is TRBD1 or TRBD2 (5 bases each). The CDR3 contains 17 residues. V lost 0 bases and J 0 bases, leaving 11 bases between the germline ends. Germline lookup yields CDR1 SGHDN and CDR2 FVKESK. The CDR3: CASSQEWGTANTGELFF. CDR3 sequence (DNA): TGTGCCAGCAGCCAAGAGTGGGGGACCGCGAACACCGGGGAGCTGTTTTTT.

V gene TRBV30 combines with J gene TRBJ1-1; a possible D gene is TRBD1 (6 bases). The CDR3 has 16 residues. Germline V lookup: CDR1 GTSNPN, CDR2 SVGIG (reference sequence). V was clipped by 3 bases and J by 1 base, with 18 bases between them. The CDR3 spells CAWRKYRVTWNTEAFF. The DNA of the CDR3 is TGTGCCTGGAGGAAGTACAGGGTAACCTGGAACACTGAAGCTTTCTTT.

The sample holds one count of this clone. The rearrangement joins TRBV7-3 to TRBJ2-1; 14 nucleotides line up with TRBD2. Germline V gene lookup returns CDR1 SGHTA and CDR2 FQGTGA. Trimming at V came to 3 bases and at J to 9 bases, leaving 13 bases not matched to a gene. The length of the CDR3 is 18 residues. CDR3 sequence: CASSFGAGLAGASSEQFF. The CDR3 nucleotides read TGTGCCAGCAGCTTCGGGGCGGGACTAGCGGGAGCGTCTAGTGAGCAGTTCTTC.

The chain uses TRBV6-6 and TRBJ1-2; D uncertain. Germline values: CDR1 MNHNY, CDR2 SVGAGI (reference sequence). CDR3 size: 12 residues. V lost 7 bases and J lost 2, with 8 bases in between. The chain's CDR3 is CASTEQNYGYTF. The CDR3 DNA reads as TGTGCCAGCACCGAACAGAACTATGGCTACACCTTC.

This clone was detected only once. This chain connects TRBV30 to TRBJ1-5; 7 positions agree with TRBD1. The germline CDR1 and CDR2 sequences are GTSNPN and SVGIG (reference sequence). With 1 base clipped from V and 7 bases from J, the junction kept 4 bases outside the gene matches. The length of the CDR3 is 13 residues. DNA for the CDR3: TGTGCCTGGAGTGGACAGGGAAACCAGCCCCAGCATTTT. It yields the protein CAWSGQGNQPQHF.

This chain joins TRBV27 and TRBJ2-1; 9 nucleotides match TRBD2. The germline V gene encodes CDR1 MNHEY and CDR2 SMNVEV (reference sequence). The CDR3 has 16 amino acids. J lost 7 bases, V lost 7 bases, and 14 bases had no gene match. CDR3 sequence (DNA): TGTGCCAGCACCCGAATTGAGGCGGGAGGGCGGAATGAGCAGTTCTTC. The encoded protein is CASTRIEAGGRNEQFF.

The sample holds one count of this clone. The chain couples TRBV11-3 to TRBJ2-7; D gene uncertain. CDR1 is SGHNT, CDR2 YENEEA, per germline. V was pared by 8 bases and J by 4 bases, with 21 bases between. The CDR3 sequence is 15 residues long. The CDR3 DNA sequence: TGTGCCAGCTCTCGTTCGTACGGCGTAGCTTACGAGCAGTACTTC. Amino acids: CASSRSYGVAYEQYF.

The rearrangement uses TRBV2 and TRBJ2-4; a weak D match, TRBD2 (7 bases). Germline V gene lookup returns CDR1 SNHLY and CDR2 FYNNEI. The CDR3 is 13 amino acids. V was cut by 7 bases and J by 12 bases, with 19 bases left in between. This CDR3 is CASTHLGGGSQYF. The CDR3 region has the DNA TGTGCCAGCACTCACCTAGGGGGGGGGAGTCAGTACTTC.

This chain connects TRBV9 to TRBJ2-1, with D maybe TRBD1 (6 bases). The CDR3 sequence is 15 residues long. CDR1 SGDLS and CDR2 YYNGEE come from the germline V gene. Trimming took 4 bases from V and 4 from J, leaving 15 bases between them. CDR3 bases: TGTGCCAGCAGCTCCCCGGCACAGGGATACAATGAGCAGTTCTTC. The encoded protein is CASSSPAQGYNEQFF.

The gene calls are TRBV6-1 and TRBJ2-7; perhaps D is TRBD1 or TRBD2 (5 bases each). Germline CDR1 is MNHNS and CDR2 is SASEGT. Trimming took 1 base from V and 10 from J, leaving 20 bases between them. The CDR3 consists of 15 residues. The CDR3 spells CASSEVGSILGPQYF. In nucleotides, the CDR3 is TGTGCCAGCAGTGAAGTCGGAAGTATCTTGGGACCCCAGTACTTC.

The chain combines TRBV19 with TRBJ1-2; 7 nucleotides line up with TRBD1. J lost 0 bases, V lost 6 bases, and 7 bases had no gene match. Germline V CDR1 and CDR2: LNHDA, SQIVND (reference sequence). The CDR3 loop spans 15 amino acids. The CDR3 region has the DNA TGTGCCAGTAGCAGGACAGGATTAGCTAACTATGGCTACACCTTC. Amino acids: CASSRTGLANYGYTF.